Listed here is a single TCR beta chain. Antigen specificity is unknown. Isolated RNA was reverse transcribed in full, so expressed TCRB transcripts were sequenced. Each sample of naive, central memory or regulatory T cells had, on average, about 3.6 million reads. TCRdb's table, derived via immunoSEQ multiplex PCR, lists solely in-frame clones and lacks some. In the table there are around 710,000 clones, 12% of which are singletons. The CDR3 is 15 amino acids. Trimming took 3 bases from V and 6 from J; bases not matched to a gene: 9. CDR1 WSHSY and CDR2 SAAADI come from the germline V gene. This sample was taken from a study of beta chain features in type 1 diabetes. General study points: In every one of the four CD4+ subsets, TCRB CDR3s were moderately but significantly shorter in Type 1 diabetes patients. cDNA-based reads could over-represent cells with high TCR expression.

A single heparinised draw of about 120 mL on average was taken per donor. Sorting produced populations that all topped 98% purity. J is TRBJ2-3 and V is TRBV10-2, with 7 positions matching TRBD1. Sequencing used naive CD4+ T cells from blood. The source of this sequence is a man aged 25 to 40 with type 1 diabetes. Here the CDR3 DNA reads TGCGCCAGCAGTGATTATCAGGGGGTCGGGGATACGCAGTATTTT. It translates to CASSDYQGVGDTQYF.